A selection of T cell receptor beta chains follows, all from one sample in a study of T cells in Graves' hyperthyroidism and ophthalmopathy. TCRdb re-derived calls from the multiplex PCR reads in MiXCR, one entry per CDR3 protein. The sample has 460,000 or so distinct CDR3 sequences; approximately 15% are singletons. Specimen: blood. These receptors all come from a woman between 18 and 29 years old with Graves' hyperthyroidism. Each CDR3 is given with its conserved first and last residue. Part of the rows lack a size; the others show once, few, many or a class for expanded clones.

>TRBV5-1|.|TRBJ1-6
CASSDRGHEALHF
>TRBV7-9|few|TRBJ1-3
CASSIGLSSGNTIYF
>TRBV6-2/TRBV6-3|many|TRBJ1-2
CASSETGGYGYTF
>TRBV11-1|.|TRBJ2-7
CASSSPGLPREQYF
>TRBV5-6|few|TRBJ1-1
CASSSVGDTEAFF
>TRBV5-1|.|TRBJ1-2
CASSLGAATNYGYTF
>TRBV6-5|many|TRBJ2-7
CASSYSGGSTYEQYF
>TRBV10-3|many|TRBJ1-1
CAISEAGVGMNTEAFF
>TRBV4-1|many|TRBJ2-5
CASSQGQLGQETQYF
>TRBV7-9|many|TRBJ2-1
CASSPYTAGEQFF
>TRBV6-1|many|TRBJ1-1
CASSSRLEAFF
>TRBV2|many|TRBJ2-3
CASNQVGEGTDTQYF
>TRBV9|.|TRBJ1-3
CASSPPRGITGNTIYF
>TRBV24-1|many|TRBJ1-5
CATSTGSNQPQHF
>TRBV12-3/TRBV12-4|.|TRBJ2-1
CASSRRGTSGRGYNEQFF
>TRBV20-1|.|TRBJ2-1
CSAQGLAGERTYNEQFF
>TRBV11-2|.|TRBJ1-2
CASSQDGYYGYTF
>TRBV30|many|TRBJ1-1
CAWSADRGIATYTEAFF
>TRBV28|.|TRBJ2-5
CASSTWGGRIGAETQYF
>TRBV24-1|few|TRBJ2-2
CATHSNGPGELFF
>TRBV11-2|many|TRBJ2-1
CASTSRLATNEQFF
>TRBV27|.|TRBJ1-1
CASSPGQGAYTEAFF
>TRBV5-1|many|TRBJ2-3
CASSLKGSGRWPDTQYF
>TRBV15|many|TRBJ1-2
CATSRDTERDYGYTF
>TRBV19|many|TRBJ1-5
CASSQGMRQPQHF
>TRBV19|many|TRBJ1-1
CASSLPPGTTNTEAFF
>TRBV27|.|TRBJ1-1
CASSLFGVGSEAFF
>TRBV5-1|many|TRBJ1-2
CASSPGTGSYGYTF
>TRBV7-9|few|TRBJ1-2
CASTLVGYGYTF
>TRBV7-8|.|TRBJ2-5
CASSLDGRGTQYF